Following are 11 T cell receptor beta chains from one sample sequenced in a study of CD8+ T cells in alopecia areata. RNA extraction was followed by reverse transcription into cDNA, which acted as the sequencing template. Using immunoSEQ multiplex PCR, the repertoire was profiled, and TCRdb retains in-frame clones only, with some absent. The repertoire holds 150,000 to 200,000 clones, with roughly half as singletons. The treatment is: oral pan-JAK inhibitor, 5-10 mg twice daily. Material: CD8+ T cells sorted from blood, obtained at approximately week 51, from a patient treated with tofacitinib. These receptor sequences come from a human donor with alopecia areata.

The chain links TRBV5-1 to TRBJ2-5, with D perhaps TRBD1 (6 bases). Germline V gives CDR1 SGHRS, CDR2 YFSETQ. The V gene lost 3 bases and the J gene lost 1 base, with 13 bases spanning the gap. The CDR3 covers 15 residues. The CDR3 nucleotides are TGCGCCAGCAGCTGGGAAGGGGGTGGCCAAGAGACCCAGTACTTC. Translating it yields CASSWEGGGQETQYF.

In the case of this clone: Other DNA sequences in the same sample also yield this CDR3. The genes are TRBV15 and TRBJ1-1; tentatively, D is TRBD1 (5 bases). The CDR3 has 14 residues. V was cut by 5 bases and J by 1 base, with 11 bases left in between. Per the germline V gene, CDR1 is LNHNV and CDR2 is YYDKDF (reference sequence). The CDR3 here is CATSPGGENTEAFF. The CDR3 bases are TGTGCCACCAGCCCTGGGGGTGAGAACACTGAAGCTTTCTTT. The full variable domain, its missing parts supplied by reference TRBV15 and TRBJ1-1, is DAMVIQNPRYQVTQFGKPVTLSCSQTLNHNVMYWYQQKSSQAPKLLFHYYDKDFNNEADTPDNFQSRRPNTSFCFLDIRSPGLGDTAMYLCATSPGGENTEAFFGQGTRLTVV.

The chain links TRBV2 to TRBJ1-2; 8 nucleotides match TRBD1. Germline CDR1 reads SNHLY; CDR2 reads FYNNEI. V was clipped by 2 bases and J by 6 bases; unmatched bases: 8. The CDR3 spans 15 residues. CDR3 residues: CASSEKPQGADGYTF. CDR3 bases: TGTGCCAGCAGTGAAAAACCCCAGGGGGCGGATGGCTACACCTTC.

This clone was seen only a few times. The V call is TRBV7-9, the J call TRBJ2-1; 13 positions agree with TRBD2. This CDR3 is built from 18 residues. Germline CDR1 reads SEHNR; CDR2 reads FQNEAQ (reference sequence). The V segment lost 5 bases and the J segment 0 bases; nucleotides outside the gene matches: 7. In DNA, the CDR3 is TGTGCCAGCAGCGACGGACTAGCGGGGGCACCCTCCTACAATGAGCAGTTCTTC. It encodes CASSDGLAGAPSYNEQFF. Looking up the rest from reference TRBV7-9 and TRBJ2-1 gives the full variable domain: DTGVSQNPRHKITKRGQNVTFRCDPISEHNRLYWYRQTLGQGPEFLTYFQNEAQLEKSRLLSDRFSAERPKGSFSTLEIQRTEQGDSAMYLCASSDGLAGAPSYNEQFFGPGTRLTVL.

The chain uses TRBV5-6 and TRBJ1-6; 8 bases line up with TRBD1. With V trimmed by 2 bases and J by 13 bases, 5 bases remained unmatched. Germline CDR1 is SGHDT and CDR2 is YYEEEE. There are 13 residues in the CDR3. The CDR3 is CASSLRTGPPLHF. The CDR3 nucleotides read TGTGCCAGCAGCTTACGGACAGGGCCTCCCCTCCACTTT.

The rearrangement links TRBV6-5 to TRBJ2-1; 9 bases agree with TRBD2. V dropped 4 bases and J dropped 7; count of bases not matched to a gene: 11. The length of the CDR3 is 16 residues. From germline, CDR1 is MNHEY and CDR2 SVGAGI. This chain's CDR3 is CASSSWLAGQQNEQFF. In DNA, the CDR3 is TGTGCCAGCAGTTCCTGGCTAGCGGGGCAGCAGAATGAGCAGTTCTTC.

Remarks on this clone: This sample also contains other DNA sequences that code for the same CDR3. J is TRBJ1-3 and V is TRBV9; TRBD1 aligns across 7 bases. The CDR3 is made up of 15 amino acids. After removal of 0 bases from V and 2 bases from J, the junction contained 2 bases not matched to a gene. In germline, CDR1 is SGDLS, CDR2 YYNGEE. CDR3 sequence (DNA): TGTGCCAGCAGCGTAGAGGGGGCGCCTGGAAACACCATATATTTT. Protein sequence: CASSVEGAPGNTIYF. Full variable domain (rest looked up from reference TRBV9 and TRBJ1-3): DSGVTQTPKHLITATGQRVTLRCSPRSGDLSVYWYQQSLDQGLQFLIQYYNGEERAKGNILERFSAQQFPDLHSELNLSSLELGDSALYFCASSVEGAPGNTIYFGEGSWLTVV.

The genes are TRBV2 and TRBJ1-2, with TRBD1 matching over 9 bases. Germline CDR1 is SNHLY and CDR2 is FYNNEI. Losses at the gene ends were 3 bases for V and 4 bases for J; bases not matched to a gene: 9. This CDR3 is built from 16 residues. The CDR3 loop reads CASSEGSQGAGYGYTF. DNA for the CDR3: TGTGCCAGCAGTGAGGGGTCACAGGGGGCAGGCTATGGCTACACCTTC.

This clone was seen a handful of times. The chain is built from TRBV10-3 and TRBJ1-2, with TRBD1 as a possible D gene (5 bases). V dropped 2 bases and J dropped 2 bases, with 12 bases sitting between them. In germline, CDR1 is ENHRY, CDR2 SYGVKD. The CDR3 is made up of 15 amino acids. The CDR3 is CAISEGDEGNYGYTF. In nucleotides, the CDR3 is TGTGCCATCAGTGAGGGTGACGAGGGGAACTATGGCTACACCTTC.

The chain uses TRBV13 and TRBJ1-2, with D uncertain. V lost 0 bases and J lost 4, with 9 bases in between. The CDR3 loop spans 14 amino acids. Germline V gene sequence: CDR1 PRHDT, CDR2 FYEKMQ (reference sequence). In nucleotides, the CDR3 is TGTGCCAGCAGCTTAGGCCTGGATACCTATGGCTACACCTTC. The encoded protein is CASSLGLDTYGYTF.

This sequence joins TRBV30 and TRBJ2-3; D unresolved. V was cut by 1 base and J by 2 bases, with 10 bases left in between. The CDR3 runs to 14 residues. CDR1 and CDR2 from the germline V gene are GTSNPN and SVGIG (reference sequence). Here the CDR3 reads CAWSAARITDTQYF. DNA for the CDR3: TGTGCCTGGAGTGCCGCGCGAATCACAGATACGCAGTATTTT. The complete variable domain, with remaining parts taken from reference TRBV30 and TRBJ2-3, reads SQTIHQWPATLVQPVGSPLSLECTVEGTSNPNLYWYRQAAGRGLQLLFYSVGIGQISSEVPQNLSASRPQDRQFILSSKKLLLSDSGFYLCAWSAARITDTQYFGPGTRLTVL.